The 25 T cell receptor beta chains below come from one sample, sequenced in a study of regulatory T cells in long-lasting Graves disease. Time point noted: persistent/refractory GD, antithyroid drugs over 5 years with positive TRAb. The TCR library was made from RNA that had been extracted from PBMCs in TRIzol. Construction of the TCR beta libraries employed iRepertoire HTBI primers in conjunction with Arm-PCR of CDR3 regions. TCRdb called the multiplex PCR reads again in MiXCR, with one record for every CDR3 protein. The sample lists approximately 400,000 distinct CDR3 sequences, about 25% occurring once. The sequencing here drew on peripheral blood mononuclear cells (PBMCs), taken when the disease was refractory, from a patient treated with antithyroid drugs. All receptors derive from a female donor with Graves disease.

This chain links TRBV4-1 with TRBJ2-4, with D possibly being TRBD1 (6 bases). The CDR3 covers 15 residues. V was pared by 0 bases and J by 7 bases, with 13 bases between. Per the germline V gene, CDR1 is MGHRA and CDR2 is YSYEKL. The CDR3 here is CASSQERDMRNIQYF. For the CDR3, the DNA is TGCGCCAGCAGCCAAGAACGGGACATGAGGAACATTCAGTACTTC.

This clonotype came up many times. This chain uses TRBV28 with TRBJ2-5, with D unresolved. This CDR3 contains 13 residues. Germline V gene data show CDR1 as MDHEN and CDR2 as SYDVKM. Trimming stripped 4 bases from V and 5 bases from J, with 11 bases between. CDR3 sequence: CASSYRYPETQYF. The CDR3 DNA reads TGTGCCAGCAGTTACCGGTACCCCGAGACCCAGTACTTC.

This clonotype was detected only a few times. The V call is TRBV20-1, the J call TRBJ2-4, with TRBD2 matching over 8 bases. CDR3 length: 13 residues. Germline lookup yields CDR1 DFQATT and CDR2 SNEGSKA (reference sequence). V shed 3 bases and J 4 bases; nucleotides not matched to a gene: 2. CDR3 sequence reads: CSASPGGKNIQYF. Here the CDR3 DNA reads TGCAGTGCTAGCCCGGGAGGGAAAAACATTCAGTACTTC.

The chain uses TRBV7-8 and TRBJ1-2, with 8 bases identical to TRBD1. Trimming cost V 4 bases and J 5 bases; bases outside gene matches: 9. This CDR3 has 15 residues. From germline, CDR1 is SGHVS and CDR2 FQNEAQ. CDR3 in amino acids: CASSSQGAGGYGYTF. Written as DNA, the CDR3 is TGTGCCAGCAGCTCCCAGGGGGCCGGGGGGTATGGCTACACCTTC.

This clonotype occurred a few times. The J gene is TRBJ1-2, the V gene TRBV12-3 or TRBV12-4, with 7 positions matching TRBD1. The CDR3 sequence is 12 residues long. V dropped 6 bases and J dropped 4; count of bases not matched to a gene: 2. CDR3 loop: CASSRGIYGYTF. In nucleotides, the CDR3 is TGTGCCAGCAGCAGGGGGATCTATGGCTACACCTTC.

The chain employs TRBV11-2 and TRBJ2-1; 9 nucleotides line up with TRBD2. Germline lookup yields CDR1 SGHAT and CDR2 FQNNGV. J was trimmed by 1 base and V by 6 bases; bases with no gene match: 4. The CDR3 is 15 residues long. The CDR3 loop is CASRQTSGSYNEQFF. The CDR3 DNA reads TGTGCCAGCAGGCAAACTAGCGGGTCCTACAATGAGCAGTTCTTC.

This chain links TRBV5-1 with TRBJ2-7; 7 nucleotides agree with TRBD1. After removal of 4 bases from V and 5 bases from J, the junction contained 12 bases not matched to a gene. The germline V gene encodes CDR1 SGHRS and CDR2 YFSETQ. The CDR3 has 15 residues. The CDR3 nucleotides are TGCGCCAGCAGCCGAATTACAGGGGCAGAGAACGAGCAGTACTTC. Encoded protein: CASSRITGAENEQYF.

This clonotype was counted ten times or more. This chain connects TRBV20-1 to TRBJ1-2; 12 nucleotides match TRBD1. V gave up 5 bases and J gave up 3 bases; unmatched junction bases: 1. The V gene's germline CDR1 is DFQATT and CDR2 SNEGSKA (reference sequence). CDR3 length equals 13 residues. CDR3 sequence reads: CSAGDRGHYGYTF. The CDR3 bases are TGCAGTGCTGGGGACAGGGGGCACTATGGCTACACCTTC.

The V gene is TRBV3-1, the J gene TRBJ2-4; D is perhaps TRBD2 (6 bases). The CDR3 loop spans 18 amino acids. CDR1 LGHDT and CDR2 YNNKEL come from the germline V gene (reference sequence). V was trimmed by 1 base and J by 0 bases, leaving 16 bases between them. The DNA of the CDR3 is TGTGCCAGCAGCCAAGTTTTCGAGCCTAGCGTAGCCAAAAACATTCAGTACTTC. Protein product: CASSQVFEPSVAKNIQYF.

This clonotype was counted at least ten times. The genes are TRBV6-1 and TRBJ1-1, with D unclear. Deletions cut 7 bases from V and 2 bases from J, with 11 bases between. In germline, CDR1 is MNHNS, CDR2 SASEGT. The CDR3 is 13 amino acids. The CDR3 DNA reads TGTGCCAGCAAAAGTACAAGTAACACTGAAGCTTTCTTT. This translates into CASKSTSNTEAFF.

This clonotype was detected only once. The rearrangement uses TRBV19 and TRBJ2-1; TRBD1 agrees at 8 bases. The V segment lost 7 bases and the J segment 4 bases; nucleotides outside the gene matches: 12. Germline V lookup: CDR1 LNHDA, CDR2 SQIVND (reference sequence). CDR3 length: 16 residues. The CDR3 DNA follows: TGTGCCAGTACCCAACTGCAGGGGGCCCTTTACAATGAGCAGTTCTTC. As protein: CASTQLQGALYNEQFF.

The rearrangement joins TRBV29-1 to TRBJ2-7; 11 nucleotides align to TRBD2. The CDR3 totals 14 residues. Looked up from germline, CDR1 is SQVTM and CDR2 is ANQGSEA. The junction had 4 bases not matched to a gene; V was cut back by 3 bases and J by 3 bases. CDR3 bases: TGCAGCGTTGAGTTAGCGGGAGGGTTCTACGAGCAGTACTTC. Protein: CSVELAGGFYEQYF.

This clonotype was picked up one time. A junction end diverges from the germline sequence, so it may reflect a read error. The chain joins TRBV6-5 to TRBJ2-1; no reliable D call. The CDR3 loop spans 10 amino acids. The germline CDR1 and CDR2 sequences are MNHEY and SVGAGI. The CDR3 reads CASSSRPQVF. CDR3 DNA: TGTGCCAGCAGTTCCCGCCCTCAAGTCTTC.

The V gene is TRBV6-1, the J gene TRBJ2-7; D is perhaps TRBD1 or TRBD2 (5 bases each). V lost 5 bases, J lost 3 bases, and 20 bases lay in between. Per germline, CDR1 MNHNS and CDR2 SASEGT. The CDR3 is made up of 16 amino acids. The CDR3, as DNA: TGTGCCAGCAGTCAGGCGAGGGGAGCCCAGGGCTACGAGCAGTACTTC. Its protein is CASSQARGAQGYEQYF.

This clonotype came up many times. The chain recombines TRBV12-3 or TRBV12-4 with TRBJ1-1; D is unresolved. The CDR3 has 11 amino acids. The germline V and J ends were trimmed by 11 bases and 5 bases, with 12 bases remaining between them. The CDR3 region has the DNA TGTGCCGACACGGTTTGGACTGAAGCTTTCTTT. This codes for CADTVWTEAFF.

The CDR3 DNA reads as TGTGCCAGCAGTTTAGGGGGGACCATCAATCAGCCCCAGCATTTT. Protein product: CASSLGGTINQPQHF. The J gene is TRBJ1-5, the V gene TRBV6-2 or TRBV6-3, with D perhaps TRBD1 (6 bases). Germline V gene data show CDR1 as MNHEY and CDR2 as SVGEGT. The CDR3 sequence is 15 residues long. V was trimmed by 4 bases and J by 3 bases, leaving 13 bases between them.

This chain uses TRBV6-2 or TRBV6-3 with TRBJ2-5; D unresolved. The ends were cut back, 2 bases at V and 1 base at J, with 2 bases in the middle. CDR1 and CDR2 (germline): MNHEY, SVGEGT. The CDR3 covers 12 residues. CDR3 region: CASSYPQETQYF. The CDR3 DNA reads as TGTGCCAGCAGTTACCCCCAAGAGACCCAGTACTTC.

Ten or more counts support this clonotype. The chain has TRBV5-1 and TRBJ2-7, with a possible D match to TRBD2 (5 bases). V was shortened by 2 bases and J by 7 bases, with 16 bases between the two germline ends. The CDR3 is 14 amino acids. Germline values: CDR1 SGHRS, CDR2 YFSETQ. CDR3 DNA sequence: TGCGCCAGCAGCTTAGAGGTGACAAGGAGGGAGCAGTACTTC. Protein product: CASSLEVTRREQYF.

This clonotype has a count of ten or more. V usage is TRBV28 and J usage is TRBJ1-4, with a weak D call TRBD1 (5 bases). V lost 6 bases and J lost 4, with 12 bases in between. CDR1 is MDHEN, CDR2 SYDVKM, per germline. The CDR3 is 14 residues long. The CDR3 reads CASRSTAGNEKLFF. CDR3 nucleotides: TGTGCCAGCAGATCGACAGCCGGTAATGAAAAACTGTTTTTT.

This sequence joins TRBV2 and TRBJ1-5; D perhaps matches TRBD1 (5 bases). This CDR3 is built from 13 residues. Per germline, CDR1 SNHLY and CDR2 FYNNEI. Trimming took off 6 bases at V and 7 bases at J, with 13 bases between the two ends. The CDR3 nucleotides read TGTGCCAGCAGCCGAACCAGGGACCAGCCCCAGCATTTT. It codes for CASSRTRDQPQHF. The full variable domain, in which reference TRBV2 and TRBJ1-5 provide the parts outside the CDR3, is EPEVTQTPSHQVTQMGQEVILRCVPISNHLYFYWYRQILGQKVEFLVSFYNNEISEKSEIFDDQFSVERPDGSNFTLKIRSTKLEDSAMYFCASSRTRDQPQHFGDGTRLSIL.

V is TRBV20-1 and J is TRBJ2-5, with 9 nucleotides matching TRBD2. V was clipped by 6 bases and J by 7 bases; unmatched bases: 21. Germline-derived CDR1 and CDR2 are DFQATT and SNEGSKA (reference sequence). The CDR3 loop spans 17 amino acids. CDR3 nucleotides: TGCAGTGCCGGCGGGAGGGTAGGAGACCTCGTAAAGGGGACCCAGTACTTC. Amino acid sequence: CSAGGRVGDLVKGTQYF.

The chain couples TRBV29-1 to TRBJ2-7; 7 bases agree with TRBD2. The CDR3 length is 13 residues. Germline V CDR1 and CDR2: SQVTM, ANQGSEA. Trimming at V came to 5 bases and at J to 4 bases, leaving 8 bases not matched to a gene. The CDR3 nucleotides read TGCAGCGTTAAACGCGGGAGTGGGTACGAGCAGTACTTC. As protein: CSVKRGSGYEQYF.

V usage is TRBV19 and J usage is TRBJ1-1; no firm D call. The germline gives CDR1 LNHDA, CDR2 SQIVND (reference sequence). The CDR3 is 12 amino acids. V was trimmed by 4 bases and J by 7 bases, leaving 10 bases between them. The CDR3 DNA follows: TGTGCCAGTAGTAACCGACGGGGTGAAGCTTTCTTT. Translated, it gives CASSNRRGEAFF.

This clonotype was observed a few times. The V gene is TRBV2, the J gene TRBJ2-2; maybe TRBD2 (6 bases). V was trimmed by 6 bases and J by 2 bases, leaving 13 bases between them. The CDR3 contains 15 residues. Germline CDR1 SNHLY, CDR2 FYNNEI. CDR3 nucleotide sequence: TGTGCCAGCAGAACGACTAGTGCTAACACCGGGGAGCTGTTTTTT. Protein sequence: CASRTTSANTGELFF.

Remarks on this clonotype: The germline gene is not matched at one end of the junction; a read error may be the cause. The chain links TRBV7-3 to TRBJ2-5; D may be TRBD2 (6 bases). Germline CDR1 and CDR2: SGHTA and FQGTGA. The CDR3 has 13 residues. Here the CDR3 reads CASSLTGGETRYF. The CDR3 bases are TGTGCCAGCAGCTTAACCGGGGGAGAGACCCGGTACTTC.